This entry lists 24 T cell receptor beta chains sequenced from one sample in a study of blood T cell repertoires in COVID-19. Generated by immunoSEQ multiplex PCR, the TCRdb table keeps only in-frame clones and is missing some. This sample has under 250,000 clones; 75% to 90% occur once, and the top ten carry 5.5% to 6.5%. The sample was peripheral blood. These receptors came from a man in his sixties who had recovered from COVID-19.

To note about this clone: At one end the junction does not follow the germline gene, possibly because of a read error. The CDR3 protein is CASTLEREWGETQYF. CDR3 sequence (DNA): TGTGCCAGCACCTTGGAGCGGGAGTGGGGAGAGACCCAGTACTTC. V is TRBV5-4 and J is TRBJ2-5; 8 nucleotides match TRBD2. Per germline, CDR1 SGHNT and CDR2 YYREEE (reference sequence). The CDR3 is 15 residues long.

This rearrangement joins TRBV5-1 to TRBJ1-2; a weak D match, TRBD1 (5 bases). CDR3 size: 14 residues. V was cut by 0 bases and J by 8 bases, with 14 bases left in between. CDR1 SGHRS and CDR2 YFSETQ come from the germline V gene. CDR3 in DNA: TGCGCCAGCAGCTTGGTGGGACTCTCCGAAGGCTACACCTTC. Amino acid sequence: CASSLVGLSEGYTF.

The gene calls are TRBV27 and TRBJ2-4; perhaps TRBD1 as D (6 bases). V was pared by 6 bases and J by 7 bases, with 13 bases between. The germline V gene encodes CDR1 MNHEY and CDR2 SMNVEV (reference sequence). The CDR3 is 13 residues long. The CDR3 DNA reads TGTGCCAGCAGCTTTGGACAGTGGAACATTCAGTACTTC. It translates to CASSFGQWNIQYF.

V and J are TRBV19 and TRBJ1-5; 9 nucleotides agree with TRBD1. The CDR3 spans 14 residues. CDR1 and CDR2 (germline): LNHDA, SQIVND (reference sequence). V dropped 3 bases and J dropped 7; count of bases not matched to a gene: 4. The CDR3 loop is CASSMGQGIQPQHF. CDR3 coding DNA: TGTGCCAGTAGTATGGGACAGGGTATACAGCCCCAGCATTTT.

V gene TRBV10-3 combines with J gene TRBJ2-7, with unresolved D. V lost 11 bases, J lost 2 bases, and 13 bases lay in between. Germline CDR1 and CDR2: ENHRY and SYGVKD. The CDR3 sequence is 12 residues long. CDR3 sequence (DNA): TGTGCCCTCTCTGGGCCTACCTACGAGCAGTACTTC. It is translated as CALSGPTYEQYF.

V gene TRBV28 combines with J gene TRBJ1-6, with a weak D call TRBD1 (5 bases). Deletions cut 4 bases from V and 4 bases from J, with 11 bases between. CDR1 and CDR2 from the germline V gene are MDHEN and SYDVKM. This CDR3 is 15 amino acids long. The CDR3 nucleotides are TGTGCCAGCAGTTCGCCGGGACTGTATAATTCACCCCTCCACTTT. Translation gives CASSSPGLYNSPLHF.

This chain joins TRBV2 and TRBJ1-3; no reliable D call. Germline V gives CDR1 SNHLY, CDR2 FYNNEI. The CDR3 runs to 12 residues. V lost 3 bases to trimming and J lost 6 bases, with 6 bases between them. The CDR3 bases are TGTGCCAGCAGTGAGAGGGTAAACACCATATATTTT. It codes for CASSERVNTIYF.

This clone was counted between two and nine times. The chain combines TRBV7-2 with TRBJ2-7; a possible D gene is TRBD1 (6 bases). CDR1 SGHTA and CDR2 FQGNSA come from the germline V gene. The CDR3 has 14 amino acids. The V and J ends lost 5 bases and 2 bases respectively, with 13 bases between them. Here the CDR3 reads CASSLTGYTYEQYF. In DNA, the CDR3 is TGTGCCAGCAGCCTCACAGGGTACACCTACGAGCAGTACTTC. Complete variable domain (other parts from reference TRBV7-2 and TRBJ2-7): GAGVSQSPSNKVTEKGKDVELRCDPISGHTALYWYRQSLGQGLEFLIYFQGNSAPDKSGLPSDRFSAERTGGSVSTLTIQRTQQEDSAVYLCASSLTGYTYEQYFGPGTRLTVT.

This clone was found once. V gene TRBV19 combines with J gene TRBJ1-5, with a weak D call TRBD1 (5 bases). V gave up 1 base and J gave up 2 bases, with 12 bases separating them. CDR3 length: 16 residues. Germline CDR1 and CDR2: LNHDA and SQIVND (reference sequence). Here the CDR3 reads CASSIGAGGRNQPQHF. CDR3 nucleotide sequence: TGTGCCAGTAGTATAGGCGCGGGGGGTCGCAATCAGCCCCAGCATTTT.

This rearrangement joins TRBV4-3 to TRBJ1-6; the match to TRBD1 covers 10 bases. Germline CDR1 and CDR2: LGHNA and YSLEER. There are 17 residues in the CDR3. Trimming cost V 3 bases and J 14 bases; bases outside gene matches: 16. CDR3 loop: CASSQGTGAPRDSALHF. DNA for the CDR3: TGCGCCAGCAGCCAGGGGACAGGGGCTCCCCGGGATTCGGCCCTCCACTTT.

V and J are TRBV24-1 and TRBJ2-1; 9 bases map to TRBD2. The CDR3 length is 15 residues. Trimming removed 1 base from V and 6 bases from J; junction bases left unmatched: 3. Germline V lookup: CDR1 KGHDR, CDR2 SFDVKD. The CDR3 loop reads CATSDFSGRGNEQFF. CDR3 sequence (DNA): TGTGCCACCAGTGATTTTAGCGGGAGAGGCAATGAGCAGTTCTTC.

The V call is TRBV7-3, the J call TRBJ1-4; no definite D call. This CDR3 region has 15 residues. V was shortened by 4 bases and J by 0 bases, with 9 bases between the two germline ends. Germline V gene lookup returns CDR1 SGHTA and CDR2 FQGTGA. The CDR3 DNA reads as TGTGCCAGCAGCTGGAGGGATGCAACTAATGAAAAACTGTTTTTT. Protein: CASSWRDATNEKLFF.

CDR3 sequence reads: CASPYGTANEQFF. The CDR3, as DNA: TGTGCCAGCCCATATGGGACAGCCAATGAGCAGTTCTTC. The rearrangement links TRBV6-5 to TRBJ2-1; 7 nucleotides match TRBD1. The V segment lost 8 bases and the J segment 6 bases; nucleotides outside the gene matches: 7. Germline assignment: CDR1 MNHEY and CDR2 SVGAGI. CDR3 length: 13 amino acids.

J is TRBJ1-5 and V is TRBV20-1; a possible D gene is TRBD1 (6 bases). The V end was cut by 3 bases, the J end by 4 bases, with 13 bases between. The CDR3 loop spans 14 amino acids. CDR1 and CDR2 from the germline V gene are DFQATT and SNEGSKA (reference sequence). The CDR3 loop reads CSASSRGENQPQHF. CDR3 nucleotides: TGCAGTGCTAGTAGCAGGGGTGAGAATCAGCCCCAGCATTTT.

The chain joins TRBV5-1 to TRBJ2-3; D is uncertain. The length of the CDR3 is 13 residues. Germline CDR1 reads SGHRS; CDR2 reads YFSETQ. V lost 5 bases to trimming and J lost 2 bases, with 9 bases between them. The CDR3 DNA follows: TGCGCCAGCAGGTTACAGACCACAGATACGCAGTATTTT. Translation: CASRLQTTDTQYF.

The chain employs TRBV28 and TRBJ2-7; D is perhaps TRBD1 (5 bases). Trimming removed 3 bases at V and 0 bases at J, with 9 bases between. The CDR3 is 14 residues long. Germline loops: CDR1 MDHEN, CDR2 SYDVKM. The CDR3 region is CASSFQGSSYEQYF. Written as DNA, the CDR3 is TGTGCCAGCAGTTTCCAGGGATCCTCCTACGAGCAGTACTTC.

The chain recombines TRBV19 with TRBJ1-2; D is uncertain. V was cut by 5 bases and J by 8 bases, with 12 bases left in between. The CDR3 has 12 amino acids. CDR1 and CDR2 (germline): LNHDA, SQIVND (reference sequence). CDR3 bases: TGTGCCAGTAGTGTCGGACTGGGAGGCTACACCTTC. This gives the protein CASSVGLGGYTF.

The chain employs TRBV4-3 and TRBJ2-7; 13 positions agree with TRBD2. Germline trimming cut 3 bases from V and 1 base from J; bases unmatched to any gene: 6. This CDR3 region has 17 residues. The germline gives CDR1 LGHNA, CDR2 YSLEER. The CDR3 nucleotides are TGCGCCAGCAGCCAGGAGGCGACTAGCGGGGGGTCCTACGAGCAGTACTTC. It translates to CASSQEATSGGSYEQYF.

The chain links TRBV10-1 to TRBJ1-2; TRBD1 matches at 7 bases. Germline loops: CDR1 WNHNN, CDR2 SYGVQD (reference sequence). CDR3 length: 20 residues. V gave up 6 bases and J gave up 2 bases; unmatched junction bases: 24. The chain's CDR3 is CASREDRVREVLLLNYGYTF. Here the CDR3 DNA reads TGCGCCAGCAGGGAAGACAGGGTTAGGGAGGTTCTTCTTCTAAACTATGGCTACACCTTC.

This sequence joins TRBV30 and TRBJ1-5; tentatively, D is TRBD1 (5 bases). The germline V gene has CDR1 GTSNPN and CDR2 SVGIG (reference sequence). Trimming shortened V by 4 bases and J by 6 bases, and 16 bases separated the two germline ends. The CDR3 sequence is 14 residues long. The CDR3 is CAWTQDSQGQPQHF. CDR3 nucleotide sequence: TGTGCCTGGACCCAAGACTCGCAGGGTCAGCCCCAGCATTTT.

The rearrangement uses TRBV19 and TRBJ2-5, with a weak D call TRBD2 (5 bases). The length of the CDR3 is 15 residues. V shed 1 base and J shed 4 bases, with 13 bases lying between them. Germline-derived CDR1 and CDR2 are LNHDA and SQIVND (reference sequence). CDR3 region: CASSIVDSEVETQYF. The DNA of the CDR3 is TGTGCCAGTAGTATAGTGGACTCGGAGGTAGAGACCCAGTACTTC.

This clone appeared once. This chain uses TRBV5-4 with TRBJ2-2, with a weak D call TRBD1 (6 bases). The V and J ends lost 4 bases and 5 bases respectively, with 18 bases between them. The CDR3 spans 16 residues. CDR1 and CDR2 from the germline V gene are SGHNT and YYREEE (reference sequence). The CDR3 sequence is CASSPEWGPGTGELFF. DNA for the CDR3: TGTGCCAGCAGCCCGGAATGGGGGCCGGGGACCGGGGAGCTGTTTTTT.

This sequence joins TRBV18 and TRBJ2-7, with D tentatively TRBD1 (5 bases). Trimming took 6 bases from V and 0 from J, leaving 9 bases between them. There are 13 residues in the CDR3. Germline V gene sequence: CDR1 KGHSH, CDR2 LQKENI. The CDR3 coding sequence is TGTGCCAGCTCCCTGGACAACTCCTACGAGCAGTACTTC. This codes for CASSLDNSYEQYF.

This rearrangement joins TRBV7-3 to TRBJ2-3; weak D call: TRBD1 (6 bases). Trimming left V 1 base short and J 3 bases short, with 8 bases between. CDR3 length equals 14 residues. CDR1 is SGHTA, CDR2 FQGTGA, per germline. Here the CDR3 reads CASSLNRATDTQYF. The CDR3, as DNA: TGTGCCAGCAGCTTAAACAGGGCTACAGATACGCAGTATTTT.